These 4 T cell receptor beta chains share one sample of origin, sequenced in a study of T cell responses to AZD1222 COVID-19 vaccine. Method: immunoSEQ multiplex PCR; TCRdb's copy keeps in-frame clones and lacks some. The sample has tens of thousands of clones, approximately 89% seen once; the top ten hold around 2%. The sequenced sample was peripheral blood, obtained on day 0 of AZD1222 vaccination. The receptors were gathered from an adult in good health.

V and J are TRBV19 and TRBJ2-3; D gene unclear. V lost 4 bases and J lost 0, with 8 bases in between. Germline-derived CDR1 and CDR2 are LNHDA and SQIVND (reference sequence). The CDR3 length is 14 residues. CDR3 residues: CASSTPYSTDTQYF. CDR3 DNA sequence: TGTGCCAGTAGTACCCCGTATAGCACAGATACGCAGTATTTT.

This sequence joins TRBV19 and TRBJ1-2; 9 nucleotides line up with TRBD1. The V and J ends lost 4 bases and 1 base, in that order; junction bases with no gene match: 4. This CDR3 is 15 amino acids long. CDR1 and CDR2 (germline): LNHDA, SQIVND (reference sequence). CDR3 nucleotides: TGTGCCAGTAGTACGGGACAGGGATATAACTATGGCTACACCTTC. Translation: CASSTGQGYNYGYTF.

This chain uses TRBV7-9 with TRBJ2-7, with 7 bases lining up with TRBD1. This CDR3 comprises 19 residues. CDR1 and CDR2 (germline): SEHNR, FQNEAQ (reference sequence). Trimming cost V 3 bases and J 0 bases; bases outside gene matches: 17. CDR3 sequence (DNA): TGTGCCAGCAGCTTCTCTCTAGGACAGGCATTTTTCTCCTCCTACGAGCAGTACTTC. Translation gives CASSFSLGQAFFSSYEQYF.

The V and J genes are TRBV20-1 and TRBJ1-1, with D unclear. The CDR3 length is 11 residues. V lost 6 bases and J 0 bases, leaving 5 bases between the germline ends. Per germline, CDR1 DFQATT and CDR2 SNEGSKA (reference sequence). The CDR3 DNA reads as TGCAGTGCCTACATGAACACTGAAGCTTTCTTT. Its translation: CSAYMNTEAFF.